The clone carrying this T cell receptor beta chain was counted many times. Its cognate antigen is unknown. This record belongs to a study of shared clonotypes between healthy human individuals. The overall study: Two women and three men aged 18 to 49 made up the donors.

CD45RO negativity and positive selection for CCR7 defined naive CD8 cells, a population that excluded terminally differentiated effector memory CD45RA+ cells. A deep-level run was used for the assay. Method: immunoSEQ multiplex PCR; TCRdb's copy keeps in-frame clones and lacks some. The top ten clones hold 24% of a sample with hundreds of thousands of clones, 85% to 95% of them seen once. Study observations and caveats: Shared clonotypes: about 4.6% naive CD4, around 3.5% naive CD8, 2.3% memory CD4, approximately 0.41% memory CD8.

Germline V CDR1 and CDR2: SGHDT, YYEEEE. The V gene end was trimmed by 0 bases and the J gene end by 9 bases; junction bases not matched to a gene: 7. The CDR3 length is 14 residues. The rearrangement links TRBV5-6 to TRBJ1-2; the match to TRBD1 covers 8 bases. The specimen sequenced was naive CD8+ T cells sorted from blood. This TCR was recovered from a young man in good health. The CDR3 bases are TGTGCCAGCAGCTTGGTCGTGACAGGGGAAAGCTACACCTTC. Its protein is CASSLVVTGESYTF. Complete variable domain (other parts from reference TRBV5-6 and TRBJ1-2): DAGVTQSPTHLIKTRGQQVTLRCSPKSGHDTVSWYQQALGQGPQFIFQYYEEEERQRGNFPDRFSGHQFPNYSSELNVNALLLGDSALYLCASSLVVTGESYTFGSGTRLTVV.